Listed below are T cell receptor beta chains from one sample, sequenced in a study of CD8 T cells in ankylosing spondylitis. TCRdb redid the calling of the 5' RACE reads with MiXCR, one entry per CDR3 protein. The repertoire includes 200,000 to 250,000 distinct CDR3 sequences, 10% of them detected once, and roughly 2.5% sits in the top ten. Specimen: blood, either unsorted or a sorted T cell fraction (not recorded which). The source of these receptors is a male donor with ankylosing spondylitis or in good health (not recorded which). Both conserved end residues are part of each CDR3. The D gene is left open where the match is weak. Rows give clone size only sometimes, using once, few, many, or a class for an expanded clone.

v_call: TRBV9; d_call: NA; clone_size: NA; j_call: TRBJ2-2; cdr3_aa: CASSAGPTGELFF; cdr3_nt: TGTGCCAGCAGCGCGGGCCCCACGGGGGAGCTGTTTTTT
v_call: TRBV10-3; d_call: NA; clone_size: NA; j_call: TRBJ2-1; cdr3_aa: CAISELGPSDEQFF; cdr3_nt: TGTGCCATCAGTGAGCTAGGGCCCTCGGATGAGCAGTTCTTC
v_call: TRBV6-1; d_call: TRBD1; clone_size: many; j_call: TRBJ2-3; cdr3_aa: CASSEETGGADTQYF; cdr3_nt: TGTGCCAGCAGTGAAGAGACAGGGGGAGCAGATACGCAGTATTTT
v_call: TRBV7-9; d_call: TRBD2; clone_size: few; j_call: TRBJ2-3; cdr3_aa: CASSPLAGGNTQYF; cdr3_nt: TGTGCCAGCAGCCCCCTAGCGGGGGGGAATACGCAGTATTTT
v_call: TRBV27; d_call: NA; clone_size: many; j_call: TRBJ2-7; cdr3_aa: CASSSTTGGESYEQYF; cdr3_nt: TGTGCCAGCAGTTCCACAACAGGGGGGGAATCCTACGAGCAGTACTTC
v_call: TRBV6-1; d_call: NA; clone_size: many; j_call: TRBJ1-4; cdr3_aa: CASSLTLAGANEKLFF; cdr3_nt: TGTGCCAGCAGTCTCACCCTGGCGGGGGCGAATGAAAAACTGTTTTTT
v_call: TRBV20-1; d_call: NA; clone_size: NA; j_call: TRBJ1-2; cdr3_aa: CSATSNSYGYTF; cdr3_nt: TGCAGTGCTACCTCCAACAGCTATGGCTACACCTTC
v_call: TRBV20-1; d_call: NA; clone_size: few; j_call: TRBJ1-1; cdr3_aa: CSALDSAGTEAFF; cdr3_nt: TGCAGTGCCCTGGATTCGGCAGGGACTGAAGCTTTCTTT
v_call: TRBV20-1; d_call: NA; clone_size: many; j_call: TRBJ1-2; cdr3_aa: CSGRGQGHGYTF; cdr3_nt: TGCAGTGGGAGAGGTCAGGGTCATGGCTACACCTTC
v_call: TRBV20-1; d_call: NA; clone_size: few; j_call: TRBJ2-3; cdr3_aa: CSAESKSSDTQYF; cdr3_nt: TGCAGCGCGGAAAGCAAATCCTCAGATACGCAGTATTTT
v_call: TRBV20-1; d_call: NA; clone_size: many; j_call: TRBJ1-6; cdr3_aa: CSARDPRQPAASPLHF; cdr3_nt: TGCAGTGCTAGAGATCCGAGACAGCCGGCGGCTTCACCCCTCCACTTT
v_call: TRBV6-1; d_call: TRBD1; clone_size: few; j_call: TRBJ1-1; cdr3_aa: CASSRQQGSTEAFF; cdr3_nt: TGTGCCAGCAGTCGTCAACAGGGGAGCACTGAAGCTTTCTTT
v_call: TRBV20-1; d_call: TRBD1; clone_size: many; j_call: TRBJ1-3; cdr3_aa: CSARGGQLTGNTIYF; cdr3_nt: TGCAGTGCTAGGGGGGGACAGCTCACTGGAAACACCATATATTTT
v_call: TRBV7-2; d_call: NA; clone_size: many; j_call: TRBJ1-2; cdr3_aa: CASSLEGQGGYTF; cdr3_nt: TGTGCCAGCAGCTTAGAAGGTCAGGGTGGCTACACCTTC
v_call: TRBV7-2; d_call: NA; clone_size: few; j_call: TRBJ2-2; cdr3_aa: CASSLKGGRSGELFF; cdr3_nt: TGTGCCAGCAGCTTAAAAGGGGGGCGATCCGGGGAGCTGTTTTTT
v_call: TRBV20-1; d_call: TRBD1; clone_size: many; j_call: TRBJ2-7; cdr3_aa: CSARTGVLQYF; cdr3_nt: TGCAGTGCTAGGACAGGGGTATTGCAGTACTTC
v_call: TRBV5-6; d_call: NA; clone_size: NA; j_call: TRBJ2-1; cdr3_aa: CASSLGTDGEQFF; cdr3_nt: TGTGCCAGCAGCTTGGGGACTGATGGTGAGCAGTTCTTC
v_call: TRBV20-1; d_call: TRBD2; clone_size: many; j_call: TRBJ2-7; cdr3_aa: CSARGGEDYEQYF; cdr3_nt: TGCAGTGCTAGGGGGGGGGAGGACTACGAGCAGTACTTC
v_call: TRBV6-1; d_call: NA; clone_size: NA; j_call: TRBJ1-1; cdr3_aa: CASSEQRRATFF; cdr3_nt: TGTGCCAGCAGTGAACAGCGCAGGGCGACTTTCTTT
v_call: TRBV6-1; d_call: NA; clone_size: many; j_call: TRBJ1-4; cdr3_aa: CASSHLKKGTNEKLFF; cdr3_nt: TGTGCCAGCAGCCACCTTAAGAAAGGAACTAATGAAAAACTGTTTTTT
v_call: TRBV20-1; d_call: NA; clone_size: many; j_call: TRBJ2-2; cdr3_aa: CSARVGASAPEAGELFF; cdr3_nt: TGCAGTGCTAGAGTAGGGGCTAGCGCCCCCGAGGCCGGGGAGCTGTTTTTT
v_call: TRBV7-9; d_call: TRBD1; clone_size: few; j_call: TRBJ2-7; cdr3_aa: CASTEGQLYEQYF; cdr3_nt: TGTGCCAGCACCGAGGGACAGCTCTACGAGCAGTACTTC
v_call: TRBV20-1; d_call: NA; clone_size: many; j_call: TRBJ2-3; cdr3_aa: CSAKKGTDTQYF; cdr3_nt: TGCAGTGCTAAGAAGGGGACAGATACGCAGTATTTT
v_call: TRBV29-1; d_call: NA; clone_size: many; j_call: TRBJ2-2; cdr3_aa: CSVFVGTGELFF; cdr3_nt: TGCAGCGTCTTCGTTGGGACCGGGGAGCTGTTTTTT
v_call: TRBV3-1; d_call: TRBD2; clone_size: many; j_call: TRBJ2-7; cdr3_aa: CASSQMGGLAYEQYF; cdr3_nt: TGTGCCAGCAGCCAGATGGGAGGGCTGGCCTACGAGCAGTACTTC
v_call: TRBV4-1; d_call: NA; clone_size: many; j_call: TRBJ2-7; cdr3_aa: CASSPRQASGEQYF; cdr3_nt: TGCGCCAGCAGCCCACGACAGGCCTCTGGGGAGCAGTACTTC
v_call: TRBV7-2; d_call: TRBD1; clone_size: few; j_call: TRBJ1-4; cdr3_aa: CASSGGTGGENEKLFF; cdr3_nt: TGTGCCAGCAGCGGCGGGACAGGGGGCGAAAATGAAAAACTGTTTTTT
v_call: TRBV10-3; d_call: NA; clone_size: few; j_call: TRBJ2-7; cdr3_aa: CAISSLQESYEQYF; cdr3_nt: TGTGCCATCAGTTCACTACAGGAGTCCTACGAGCAGTACTTC
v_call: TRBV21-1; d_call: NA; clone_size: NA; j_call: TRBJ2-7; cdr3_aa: CASSKVAGASYEQYF; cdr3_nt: TGTGCCAGCAGCAAAGTGGCAGGAGCCTCCTACGAGCAGTACTTC
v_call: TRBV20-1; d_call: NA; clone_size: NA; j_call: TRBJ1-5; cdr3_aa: CSASRGNQPQHF; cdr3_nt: TGCAGTGCTAGTAGAGGCAATCAGCCCCAGCATTTT
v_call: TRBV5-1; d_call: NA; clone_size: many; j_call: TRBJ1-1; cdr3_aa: CASSLRGGGYTEAFF; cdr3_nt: TGCGCCAGCAGCTTGCGTGGCGGCGGGTACACTGAAGCTTTCTTT
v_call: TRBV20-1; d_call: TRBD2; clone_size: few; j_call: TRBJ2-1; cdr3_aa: CSAFDTSGKSYNEQFF; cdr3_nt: TGCAGTGCTTTCGATACTAGCGGGAAGTCCTACAATGAGCAGTTCTTC
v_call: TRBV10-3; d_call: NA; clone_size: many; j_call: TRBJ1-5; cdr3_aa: CAISGGREPQHF; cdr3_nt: TGTGCCATCAGTGGAGGGAGGGAGCCCCAGCATTTT
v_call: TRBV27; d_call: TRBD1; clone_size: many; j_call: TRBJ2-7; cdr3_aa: CASSGPLNRGSEQYF; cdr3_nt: TGTGCCAGCAGTGGTCCCCTAAACAGGGGAAGCGAGCAGTACTTC
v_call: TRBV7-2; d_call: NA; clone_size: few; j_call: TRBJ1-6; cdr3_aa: CASSLQGNSPLHF; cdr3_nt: TGTGCCAGCAGCTTACAGGGTAATTCACCCCTCCACTTT
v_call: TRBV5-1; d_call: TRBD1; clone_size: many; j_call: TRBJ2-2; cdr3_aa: CASSLGSTGTGRLFF; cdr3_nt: TGCGCCAGCAGCTTGGGGAGCACCGGGACAGGGAGGCTGTTTTTT
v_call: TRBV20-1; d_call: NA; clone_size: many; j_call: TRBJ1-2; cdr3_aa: CSAREAGLGGYTF; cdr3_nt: TGCAGTGCTAGAGAGGCAGGCCTGGGAGGCTACACCTTC
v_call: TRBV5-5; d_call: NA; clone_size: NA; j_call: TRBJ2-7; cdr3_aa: CASSLAGNSFYEQYF; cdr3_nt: TGTGCCAGCAGCTTGGCCGGGAACTCCTTCTACGAGCAGTACTTC
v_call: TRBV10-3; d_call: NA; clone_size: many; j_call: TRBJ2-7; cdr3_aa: CAIGVVVGGSYEQYF; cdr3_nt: TGTGCCATCGGGGTCGTAGTGGGGGGCTCCTACGAGCAGTACTTC
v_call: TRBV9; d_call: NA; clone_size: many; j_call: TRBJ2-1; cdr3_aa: CASAAYSYNEQFF; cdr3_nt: TGTGCCAGCGCTGCTTACTCCTACAATGAGCAGTTCTTC
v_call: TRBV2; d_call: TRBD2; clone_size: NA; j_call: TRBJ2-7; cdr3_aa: CASSVEAGGPYEQYF; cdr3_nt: TGTGCCAGCAGTGTGGAAGCGGGGGGCCCGTACGAGCAGTACTTC
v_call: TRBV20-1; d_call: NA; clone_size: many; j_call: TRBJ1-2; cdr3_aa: CSARFNDRWSGYTF; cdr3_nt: TGCAGTGCTAGATTCAACGATCGGTGGAGCGGCTACACCTTC
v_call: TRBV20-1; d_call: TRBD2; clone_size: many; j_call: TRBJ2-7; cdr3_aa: CSASRLARSYEQYF; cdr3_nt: TGCAGTGCTTCTCGACTAGCCCGGTCCTACGAGCAGTACTTC
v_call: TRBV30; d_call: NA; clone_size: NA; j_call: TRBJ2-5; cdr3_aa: CAWEYDRLQETQYF; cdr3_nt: TGTGCCTGGGAGTATGACAGATTGCAAGAGACCCAGTACTTC
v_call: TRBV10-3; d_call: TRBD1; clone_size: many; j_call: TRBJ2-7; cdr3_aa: CAISEKSTGNRYEQYF; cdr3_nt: TGTGCCATCAGTGAGAAGTCGACAGGGAATCGTTACGAGCAGTACTTC
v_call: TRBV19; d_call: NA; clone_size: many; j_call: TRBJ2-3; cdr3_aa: CASSRDASSDTQYF; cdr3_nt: TGTGCCAGTAGCCGGGACGCTTCTTCGGATACGCAGTATTTT
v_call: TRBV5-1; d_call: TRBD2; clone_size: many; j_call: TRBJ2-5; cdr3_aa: CASSPGTSGRASETQYF; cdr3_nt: TGCGCCAGCAGCCCAGGGACTAGCGGGAGGGCCTCAGAGACCCAGTACTTC
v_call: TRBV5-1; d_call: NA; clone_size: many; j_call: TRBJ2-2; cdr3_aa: CASSLLDTGELFF; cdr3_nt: TGCGCCAGCAGCTTGTTGGACACCGGGGAGCTGTTTTTT
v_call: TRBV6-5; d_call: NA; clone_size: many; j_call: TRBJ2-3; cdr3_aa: CASTYGDTQYF; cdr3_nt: TGTGCCAGCACCTACGGGGATACGCAGTATTTT
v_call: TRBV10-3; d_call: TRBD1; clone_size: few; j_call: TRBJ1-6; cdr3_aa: CAINAGGGSPLHF; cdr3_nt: TGTGCCATCAATGCAGGGGGAGGGTCACCCCTCCACTTT
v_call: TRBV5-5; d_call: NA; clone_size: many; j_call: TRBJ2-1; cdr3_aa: CASSRATEEQFF; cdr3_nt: TGTGCCAGCAGCAGGGCGACAGAGGAGCAGTTCTTC
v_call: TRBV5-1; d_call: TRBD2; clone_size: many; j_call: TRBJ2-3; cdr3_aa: CASSPLAGGPDTQYF; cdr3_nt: TGCGCCAGCAGCCCGCTAGCGGGAGGGCCAGATACGCAGTATTTT